This TCR beta chain stems from a study of graft-versus-host responses after intestinal transplantation. In the study overall: Each transplant was multivisceral, liver-intestinal, or isolated intestinal.

CDR3 size: 15 residues. The germline gives CDR1 SNHLY, CDR2 FYNNEI. J lost 6 bases, V lost 8 bases, and 12 bases had no gene match. Turning to this clone: No antigen is known for it. Other DNA sequences within the sample encode an identical CDR3.

Sequenced by immunoSEQ multiplex PCR; TCRdb stores in-frame clones only, minus some. The profile shows over 90,000 clones, roughly 90% of them singletons. The clonotype originates from a human donor who received an intestinal transplant. This specimen consisted of unstimulated CD8+ T cells sorted from spleen or lymph node cells, obtained before intestinal transplant. This chain joins TRBV2 and TRBJ2-1; TRBD2 matches at 8 bases. CDR3 nucleotide sequence: TGTGCCAGCGGCAAGGTAGCGGGGTACTTCAATGAGCAGTTCTTC. This gives the protein CASGKVAGYFNEQFF.